Listed below are T cell receptor beta chains from one sample, sequenced in a study of radiotherapy plus CTLA-4 blockade in lung cancer. Method: immunoSEQ multiplex PCR; TCRdb's copy keeps in-frame clones and lacks some. This sample yields some 100,000 clones, of which about 77% are seen a single time; over 4% belongs to the top ten. Source: peripheral blood, taken from a patient treated with radiotherapy plus ipilimumab. Receptor source: a human donor with non-small cell lung cancer who had a partial response to radiotherapy plus ipilimumab. Each CDR3 is given without its conserved first and last residue.

J gene: TRBJ2-7; V gene: TRBV4-1; CDR3 protein: ASSQAFRALFAQY
J gene: TRBJ2-4; V gene: TRBV28; CDR3 protein: ASSSRRGNTESAKNIQY
J gene: TRBJ2-3; V gene: TRBV7-9; CDR3 protein: ASRYPQLLPGTDTQY
J gene: TRBJ2-3; V gene: TRBV13; CDR3 protein: ASSYRLAGRTDTQY
J gene: TRBJ1-1; V gene: TRBV5-6; CDR3 protein: ASSFGGELGTEAF
J gene: TRBJ1-5; V gene: TRBV7-2; CDR3 protein: ASSGPGTGSNQPQH
J gene: TRBJ1-4; V gene: TRBV5-1; CDR3 protein: ASSVGAVTNEKLF
J gene: TRBJ1-1; V gene: TRBV6-5; CDR3 protein: ASSGQLNTEAF
J gene: TRBJ2-5; V gene: TRBV5-1; CDR3 protein: ASSSTGQETQY
J gene: TRBJ2-1; V gene: TRBV7-2; CDR3 protein: ASSFSRDSYNEQF
J gene: TRBJ2-3; V gene: TRBV7-6; CDR3 protein: ASSLGIAGSSTDTQY
J gene: TRBJ2-7; V gene: TRBV19; CDR3 protein: ASSIGGQGHYEQY
J gene: TRBJ2-1; V gene: TRBV7-2; CDR3 protein: ASSLERQSGYEQF
J gene: TRBJ2-7; V gene: TRBV2; CDR3 protein: ASSGQGTHEQY
J gene: TRBJ2-6; V gene: TRBV5-1; CDR3 protein: ASSGGGVGANVLT
J gene: TRBJ2-1; V gene: TRBV4-2; CDR3 protein: ASSQDGQGYNEQF
J gene: TRBJ2-1; V gene: TRBV5-1; CDR3 protein: ASSSGGGTYNEQF
J gene: TRBJ1-1; V gene: TRBV19; CDR3 protein: ASETVGGGTEAF